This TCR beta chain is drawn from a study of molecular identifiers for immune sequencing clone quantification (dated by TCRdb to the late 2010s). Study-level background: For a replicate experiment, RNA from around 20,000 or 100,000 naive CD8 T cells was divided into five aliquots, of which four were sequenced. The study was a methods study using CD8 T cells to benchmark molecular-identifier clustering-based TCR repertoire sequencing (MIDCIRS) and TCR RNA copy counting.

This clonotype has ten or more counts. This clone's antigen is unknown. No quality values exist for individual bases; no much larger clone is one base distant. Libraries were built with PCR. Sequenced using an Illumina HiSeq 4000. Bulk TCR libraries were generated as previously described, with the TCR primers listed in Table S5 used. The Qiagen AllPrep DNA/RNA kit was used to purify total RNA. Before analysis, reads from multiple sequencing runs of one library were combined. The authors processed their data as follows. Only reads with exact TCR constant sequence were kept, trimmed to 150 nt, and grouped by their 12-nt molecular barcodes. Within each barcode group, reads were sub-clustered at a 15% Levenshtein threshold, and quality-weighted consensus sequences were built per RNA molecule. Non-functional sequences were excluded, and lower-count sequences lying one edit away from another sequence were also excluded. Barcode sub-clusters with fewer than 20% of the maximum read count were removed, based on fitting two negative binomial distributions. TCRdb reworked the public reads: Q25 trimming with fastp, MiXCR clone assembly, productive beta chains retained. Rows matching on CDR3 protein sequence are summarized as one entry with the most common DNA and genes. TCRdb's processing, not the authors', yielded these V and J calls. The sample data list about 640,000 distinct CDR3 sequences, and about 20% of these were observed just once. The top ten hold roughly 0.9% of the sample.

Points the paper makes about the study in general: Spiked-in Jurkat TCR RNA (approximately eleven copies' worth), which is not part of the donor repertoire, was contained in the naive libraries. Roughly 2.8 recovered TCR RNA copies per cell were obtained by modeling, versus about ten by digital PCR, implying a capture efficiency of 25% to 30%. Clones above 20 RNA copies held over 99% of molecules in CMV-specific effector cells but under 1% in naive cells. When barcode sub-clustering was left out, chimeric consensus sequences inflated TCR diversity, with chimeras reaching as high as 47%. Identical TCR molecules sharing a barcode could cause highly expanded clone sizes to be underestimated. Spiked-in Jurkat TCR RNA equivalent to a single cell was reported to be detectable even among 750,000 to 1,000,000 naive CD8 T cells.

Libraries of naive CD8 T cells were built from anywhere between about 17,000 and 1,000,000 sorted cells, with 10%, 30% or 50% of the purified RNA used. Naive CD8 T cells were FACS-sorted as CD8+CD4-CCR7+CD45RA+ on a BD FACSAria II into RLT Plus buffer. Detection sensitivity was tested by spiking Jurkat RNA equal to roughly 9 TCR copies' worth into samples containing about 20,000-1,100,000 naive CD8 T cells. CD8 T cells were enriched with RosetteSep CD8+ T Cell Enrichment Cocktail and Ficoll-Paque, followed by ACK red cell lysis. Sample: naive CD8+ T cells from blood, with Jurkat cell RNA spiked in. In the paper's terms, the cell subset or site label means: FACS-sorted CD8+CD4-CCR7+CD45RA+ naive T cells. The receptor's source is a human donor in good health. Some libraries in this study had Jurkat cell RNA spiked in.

The nucleotide sequence reads TGTGCCAGCAGTGAAGCGTCAGTAGCCACAGATACGCAGTATTTT. It translates to CASSEASVATDTQYF. The chain was built from TRBV6-1 and TRBJ2-3; too little of a D gene remains to name it. CDR1 and CDR2, looked up from the germline V gene, are MNHNS and SASEGT. From its cysteine to its phenylalanine, the CDR3 spans 15 amino acids. Only the CDR3 DNA stays, 45 bases, in frame from base 1. The junction carries 9 bases between V and J, which are trimmed by 0 bases and 2 bases respectively.